This T cell receptor beta chain comes out of a study of cytomegalovirus exposure and HLA in healthy donors. Study findings and constraints: The study flagged roughly 160 TCR beta chains as cytomegalovirus-associated. A prior analysis recorded that most TCR beta V segments were productive about 87% or about 30% of the time. Accurate prediction of HLA-A and HLA-B alleles (for most subjects) was reportedly achieved from TCR beta sequences. Later genetic work tied a missense DCLRE1C variant to beta-chain V and J trimming.

To note about this clone: Its specificity is unknown.

Primers: 60 Vbeta forward and 13 Jbeta reverse. Clones were read by immunoSEQ multiplex PCR, and TCRdb kept only the in-frame ones, dropping some. The sample lists about 130,000 clones, around 70% occurring once. V gave up 7 bases and J gave up 5 bases, with 14 bases separating them. Germline V gene lookup returns CDR1 SQVTM and CDR2 ANQGSEA. CDR3 size: 13 residues. Sequencing used PBMCs. This TCR derives from a woman aged 55-69 years in good health and CMV-seropositive. The V gene is TRBV29-1, the J gene TRBJ2-2; the D gene is possibly TRBD1 (6 bases). CDR3 in DNA: TGCAGCGGAAACACAGGGTCGACCGGGGAGCTGTTTTTT. Translating gives CSGNTGSTGELFF.